Listed here are 12 T cell receptor beta chains from one sample, sequenced in a study of blood T cell repertoires in COVID-19. The table came from immunoSEQ multiplex PCR; TCRdb's copy has only in-frame clones and leaves some out. The table has 150,000 or so clones, roughly four fifths seen once; the top ten hold approximately 3.9%. The sequenced sample was peripheral blood. These receptors originate from a woman aged 60-75 years with acute or convalescent COVID-19.

The sample holds a few counts of this clone. J is TRBJ1-3 and V is TRBV7-3; the D gene is possibly TRBD1 (5 bases). V was cut by 3 bases and J by 0 bases, with 12 bases left in between. Germline-derived CDR1 and CDR2 are SGHTA and FQGTGA. This CDR3 has 16 amino acids. The CDR3 reads CASSLGGGSSGNTIYF. The CDR3 DNA follows: TGTGCCAGCAGCTTGGGGGGAGGCAGCTCTGGAAACACCATATATTTT.

This chain links TRBV15 with TRBJ2-3, with 12 bases matching TRBD2. CDR1 and CDR2 (germline): LNHNV, YYDKDF (reference sequence). The CDR3 has 18 amino acids. J lost 5 bases, V lost 2 bases, and 11 bases had no gene match. CDR3 nucleotide sequence: TGTGCCACCAGCAGACCTCCCGGGCTAGCGGGAGGGATAGATACGCAGTATTTT. Translation: CATSRPPGLAGGIDTQYF.

This chain links TRBV9 with TRBJ2-3, with TRBD2 matching over 7 bases. V trimming: 4 bases; J trimming: 4 bases; junction bases outside the gene matches: 9. This CDR3 contains 15 residues. Germline V gives CDR1 SGDLS, CDR2 YYNGEE. CDR3 DNA: TGTGCCAGCAGCCTAGGGACTACTAAGGCAGATACGCAGTATTTT. This codes for CASSLGTTKADTQYF.

The chain employs TRBV3-1 (or the pseudogene TRBV3-2) and TRBJ1-1; perhaps TRBD1 as D (5 bases). Germline V lookup: CDR1 LGHDT, CDR2 YNNKEL (reference sequence). Trimming shortened V by 3 bases and J by 1 base, and 9 bases separated the two germline ends. The CDR3 is 14 amino acids. The CDR3 DNA sequence: TGTGCCAGCAGCCAGGTAGGGGAGAACACTGAAGCTTTCTTT. Its protein is CASSQVGENTEAFF.

This chain connects TRBV9 to TRBJ1-1, with TRBD1 as a possible D gene (5 bases). V dropped 0 bases and J dropped 1 base, with 10 bases sitting between them. This CDR3 is 15 amino acids long. The V gene's germline CDR1 is SGDLS and CDR2 YYNGEE. The CDR3 coding sequence is TGTGCCAGCAGCGTAGGGTCCGGGGGGAACACTGAAGCTTTCTTT. Encoded protein: CASSVGSGGNTEAFF.

The chain employs TRBV5-1 and TRBJ1-1, with D hard to call. V was pared by 0 bases and J by 3 bases, with 9 bases between. Per germline, CDR1 SGHRS and CDR2 YFSETQ. The CDR3 has 14 residues. CDR3 region: CASSLGEAYTEAFF. The CDR3 DNA reads as TGCGCCAGCAGCTTGGGGGAGGCCTACACTGAAGCTTTCTTT.

The chain has TRBV6-4 and TRBJ2-7; 11 bases match TRBD2. CDR1 is MRHNA and CDR2 is SNTAGT in the germline V gene. The trim removed 4 bases at V and 4 bases at J, leaving 6 bases unmatched. The CDR3 length is 15 residues. The CDR3 sequence is CASSAGTSGVYEQYF. The CDR3 region has the DNA TGTGCCAGCAGTGCCGGGACTAGCGGCGTTTACGAGCAGTACTTC.

The chain employs TRBV3-1 (or the pseudogene TRBV3-2) and TRBJ1-6; D unresolved. This CDR3 has 16 residues. Germline lookup yields CDR1 LGHDT and CDR2 YNNKEL (reference sequence). The V end was cut by 6 bases, the J end by 5 bases, with 17 bases between. DNA for the CDR3: TGTGCCAGCAGGTTCCCATTTCATACTCATAATTCACCCCTCCACTTT. This sequence encodes CASRFPFHTHNSPLHF.

The chain recombines TRBV9 with TRBJ1-5; D is unclear. The CDR3 sequence is 15 residues long. Germline CDR1 SGDLS, CDR2 YYNGEE. V gave up 4 bases and J gave up 0 bases, with 11 bases separating them. CDR3 in amino acids: CASSIDGYSNQPQHF. The CDR3 coding sequence is TGTGCCAGCAGCATTGACGGGTATAGCAATCAGCCCCAGCATTTT.

The chain links TRBV10-3 to TRBJ1-2, with TRBD1 identical over 9 bases. V shed 4 bases, J shed 8 bases, and the junction held 2 bases outside the gene matches. The CDR3 runs 12 residues. The germline CDR1 and CDR2 sequences are ENHRY and SYGVKD. For the CDR3, the DNA is TGTGCCATCAGTGGGACAGGGGACGGCTACACCTTC. Translation: CAISGTGDGYTF.

The rearrangement joins TRBV28 to TRBJ2-7; 8 bases are shared with TRBD1. The CDR3 sequence is 13 residues long. V lost 6 bases, J lost 2 bases, and 3 bases stayed unmatched. In germline, CDR1 is MDHEN, CDR2 SYDVKM. The CDR3 sequence: CASSPGGPYEQYF. CDR3 in DNA: TGTGCCAGCAGCCCAGGGGGCCCCTACGAGCAGTACTTC.

The sample holds a few counts of this clone. The rearrangement joins TRBV28 to TRBJ1-1, with 7 bases fitting TRBD1. The germline V gene encodes CDR1 MDHEN and CDR2 SYDVKM. The J segment lost 4 bases and the V segment lost 6 bases, leaving 11 bases of the junction unmatched. The CDR3 runs 15 residues. The CDR3 spells CASRPQGGFTTEAFF. The CDR3 region has the DNA TGTGCCAGCAGACCGCAGGGGGGCTTTACCACTGAAGCTTTCTTT.